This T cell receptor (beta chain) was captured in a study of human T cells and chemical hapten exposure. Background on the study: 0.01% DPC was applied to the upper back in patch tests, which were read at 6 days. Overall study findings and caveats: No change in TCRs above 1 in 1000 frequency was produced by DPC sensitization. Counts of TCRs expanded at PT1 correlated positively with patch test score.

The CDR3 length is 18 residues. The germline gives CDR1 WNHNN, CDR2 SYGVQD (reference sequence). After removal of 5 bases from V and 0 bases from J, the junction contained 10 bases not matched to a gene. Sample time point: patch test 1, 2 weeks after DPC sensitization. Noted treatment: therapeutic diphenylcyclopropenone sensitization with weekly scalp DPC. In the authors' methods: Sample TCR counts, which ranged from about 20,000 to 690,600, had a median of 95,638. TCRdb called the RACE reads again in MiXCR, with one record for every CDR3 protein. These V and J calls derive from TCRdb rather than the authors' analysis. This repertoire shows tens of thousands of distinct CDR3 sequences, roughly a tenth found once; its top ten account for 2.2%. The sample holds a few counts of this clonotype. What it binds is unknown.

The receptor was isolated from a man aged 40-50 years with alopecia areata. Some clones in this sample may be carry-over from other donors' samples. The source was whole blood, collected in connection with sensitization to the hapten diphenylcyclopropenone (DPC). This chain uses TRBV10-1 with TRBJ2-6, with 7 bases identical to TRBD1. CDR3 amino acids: CASSQTRDRFSGANVLTF. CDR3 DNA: TGCGCCAGCAGTCAGACCCGGGACAGATTCTCTGGGGCCAACGTCCTGACTTTC.